This passage covers 27 T cell receptor beta chains from one sample sequenced in a study of spatial heterogeneity in lung cancer. These receptors have no identified antigens. Regarding the study as a whole: Counts of expanded alpha and beta TCRs within tumors tracked the tumor nonsynonymous mutation count.

The sample's time point: sample taken at primary tumor resection. Each CDR3 protein is one row after TCRdb ran MiXCR on the 5' RACE reads. This table has 10,000 or so distinct CDR3 sequences, around 7.8% appearing once. This specimen was lung tumor tissue, taken at surgery. The source of these receptors is a male donor with early-stage non-small cell lung cancer.

This clonotype ranks as medium-sized. V is TRBV24-1 and J is TRBJ1-5; a possible D gene is TRBD1 (6 bases). The V and J ends lost 10 bases and 4 bases respectively, with 22 bases between them. This CDR3 comprises 16 residues. Germline CDR1 is KGHDR and CDR2 is SFDVKD. DNA of the CDR3: TGTGCCACTCCATCACAGGGTCCAGTAAAAAATCAGCCCCAGCATTTT. Translating gives CATPSQGPVKNQPQHF.

The J gene is TRBJ2-7, the V gene TRBV20-1; D not certain. Looked up from germline, CDR1 is DFQATT and CDR2 is SNEGSKA (reference sequence). The V end was cut by 5 bases, the J end by 4 bases, with 15 bases between. The CDR3 sequence is 13 residues long. The chain's CDR3 is CSAGPKEIYEQYF. CDR3 DNA sequence: TGCAGTGCTGGGCCGAAAGAAATTTACGAGCAGTACTTC.

At least ten counts were recorded for this clonotype. The chain has TRBV10-2 and TRBJ2-1; D is unresolved. The CDR3 runs 12 residues. CDR1 and CDR2 from the germline V gene are WSHSY and SAAADI. V dropped 0 bases and J dropped 10 bases, with 7 bases sitting between them. CDR3 residues: CASSESAREQFF. The CDR3 region has the DNA TGCGCCAGCAGTGAGTCGGCCCGGGAGCAGTTCTTC.

CDR3 coding DNA: TGTGCCACCAGCAGAGATCCCGGGAGCTACAATGAGCAGTTCTTC. Residues: CATSRDPGSYNEQFF. This chain links TRBV15 with TRBJ2-1, with D perhaps matching TRBD2 (6 bases). Deletions cut 0 bases from V and 3 bases from J, with 9 bases between. Germline-derived CDR1 and CDR2 are LNHNV and YYDKDF (reference sequence). The CDR3 is 15 amino acids.

This clonotype was seen repeatedly, ten times or more. This chain joins TRBV5-1 and TRBJ2-1; unclear D gene. The CDR3 extends over 12 amino acids. CDR1 is SGHRS, CDR2 YFSETQ, per germline. Trimming took off 0 bases at V and 6 bases at J, with 4 bases between the two ends. The CDR3 spells CASSLERNEQFF. The CDR3 nucleotides read TGCGCCAGCAGCTTGGAGCGCAATGAGCAGTTCTTC.

This clonotype appeared many times. V and J are TRBV7-2 and TRBJ1-5; D call uncertain. The V gene lost 4 bases and the J gene lost 1 base, with 14 bases spanning the gap. Germline V gene lookup returns CDR1 SGHTA and CDR2 FQGNSA. The CDR3 covers 16 residues. CDR3 bases: TGTGCCAGCAGCTCTGGCCCGGCCACGAGCAATCAGCCCCAGCATTTT. As protein: CASSSGPATSNQPQHF.

This clonotype was detected ten times or more. CDR3: CASSLRTGGSTNEKLFF. The CDR3 bases are TGTGCCAGCAGCCTCCGGACAGGGGGATCAACTAATGAAAAACTGTTTTTT. The rearrangement links TRBV3-1 to TRBJ1-4; 10 bases align to TRBD1. In germline, CDR1 is LGHDT, CDR2 YNNKEL (reference sequence). The trim removed 4 bases at V and 0 bases at J, leaving 5 bases unmatched. This CDR3 is 17 amino acids long.

Ten or more counts support this clonotype. The genes are TRBV9 and TRBJ2-4; D assignment may be TRBD1 or TRBD2 (5 bases each). The germline V gene has CDR1 SGDLS and CDR2 YYNGEE. CDR3 size: 15 residues. V lost 4 bases to trimming and J lost 8 bases, with 19 bases between them. The CDR3 is CASSPTGHGADIQYF. The CDR3, as DNA: TGTGCCAGCAGCCCTACAGGCCACGGGGCGGACATTCAGTACTTC.

This clonotype rates as large. The rearrangement uses TRBV7-2 and TRBJ2-1; D is undetermined. CDR1 and CDR2 (germline): SGHTA, FQGNSA. Trimming took off 5 bases at V and 9 bases at J, with 14 bases between the two ends. The CDR3 length is 13 residues. The CDR3 sequence is CASSPGRAGEQFF. CDR3 nucleotide sequence: TGTGCCAGCAGCCCTGGGCGAGCCGGTGAGCAGTTCTTC.

This clonotype has at least ten counts. This sequence joins TRBV5-1 and TRBJ2-1, with TRBD2 as a possible D gene (7 bases). Germline-derived CDR1 and CDR2 are SGHRS and YFSETQ. This CDR3 comprises 14 residues. The V end was cut by 1 base, the J end by 7 bases, with 12 bases between. The CDR3 DNA is TGCGCCAGCAGCTTGAGTGGGAGGGGGAATGAGCAGTTCTTC. The encoded protein is CASSLSGRGNEQFF.

In its sample, this clonotype was seen a few times. The chain combines TRBV5-1 with TRBJ2-3; D is possibly TRBD2 (7 bases). In germline, CDR1 is SGHRS, CDR2 YFSETQ. Between the trimmed V and J ends, which lost 2 bases and 6 bases, there was a span of 16 bases. This CDR3 has 15 amino acids. The CDR3 protein is CASSFTGGPTDTQYF. CDR3 nucleotide sequence: TGCGCCAGCAGCTTTACGGGGGGCCCAACGGATACGCAGTATTTT. Full variable domain (missing parts from reference TRBV5-1 and TRBJ2-3): KAGVTQTPRYLIKTRGQQVTLSCSPISGHRSVSWYQQTPGQGLQFLFEYFSETQRNKGNFPGRFSGRQFSNSRSEMNVSTLELGDSALYLCASSFTGGPTDTQYFGPGTRLTVL.

In its sample, this clonotype ranks as large. This chain joins TRBV12-3 or TRBV12-4 and TRBJ2-1; D is uncertain. The CDR3 is 13 amino acids. The V gene lost 4 bases and the J gene lost 9 bases, with 13 bases spanning the gap. This CDR3 is CASSYSPAGEQFF. The DNA for the CDR3 is TGTGCCAGCAGTTATTCCCCGGCAGGTGAGCAGTTCTTC.

This clonotype was counted once. The rearrangement uses TRBV7-2 and TRBJ1-6; D is possibly TRBD1 (5 bases). Trimming removed 1 base at V and 9 bases at J, with 13 bases between. The V gene's germline CDR1 is SGHTA and CDR2 FQGNSA. This CDR3 contains 15 residues. The CDR3: CASSLGPSGGSPLHF. The DNA of the CDR3 is TGTGCCAGCAGCTTAGGTCCGTCTGGGGGTTCACCCCTCCACTTT.

Many counts were recorded for this clonotype. The V call is TRBV5-6, the J call TRBJ2-7; 7 nucleotides align to TRBD1. V lost 4 bases to trimming and J lost 3 bases; unmatched junction nucleotides: 7. This CDR3 has 14 amino acids. CDR1 is SGHDT and CDR2 is YYEEEE in the germline V gene. The CDR3 nucleotides are TGTGCCAGCAGCAGACAGGGACCCTACTACGAGCAGTACTTC. It is translated as CASSRQGPYYEQYF.

This clonotype was observed a handful of times. The chain links TRBV5-6 to TRBJ2-2; D is perhaps TRBD1 (5 bases). Trimming pared 0 bases from V and 6 bases from J, leaving 6 bases between. The germline V gene encodes CDR1 SGHDT and CDR2 YYEEEE. CDR3 length equals 13 residues. The CDR3 coding sequence is TGTGCCAGCAGCTTGGTAGGGGCCGGGGAGCTGTTTTTT. This sequence encodes CASSLVGAGELFF.

This clonotype counts as medium-sized. The genes are TRBV7-9 and TRBJ1-4, with 7 bases fitting TRBD1. V lost 5 bases and J lost 7; bases outside the gene matches: 4. This CDR3 comprises 13 residues. CDR1 is SEHNR, CDR2 FQNEAQ, per germline (reference sequence). CDR3 DNA: TGTGCCAGCAGCCTTTCAGGGGGTGAAAAACTGTTTTTT. It yields the protein CASSLSGGEKLFF.

This clonotype was counted at least ten times. This chain links TRBV7-9 with TRBJ2-3, with TRBD1 matching over 9 bases. The CDR3 spans 14 residues. The trim removed 3 bases at V and 3 bases at J, leaving 1 base unmatched. CDR1 is SEHNR and CDR2 is FQNEAQ in the germline V gene (reference sequence). CDR3 nucleotide sequence: TGTGCCAGCAGCTTGGACAGGGGAACAGATACGCAGTATTTT. Amino acid sequence: CASSLDRGTDTQYF.

This clonotype has only a few counts. The chain joins TRBV2 to TRBJ1-1, with 12 positions matching TRBD1. The CDR3 covers 16 residues. Germline V gene lookup returns CDR1 SNHLY and CDR2 FYNNEI. With 0 bases clipped from V and 4 bases from J, the junction kept 3 bases outside the gene matches. CDR3 protein: CASSEAGQGAVTEAFF. CDR3 bases: TGTGCCAGCAGTGAAGCGGGACAGGGGGCGGTCACTGAAGCTTTCTTT.

This clonotype was counted a few times. The chain joins TRBV28 to TRBJ1-1; possibly TRBD1 for D (6 bases). The V gene lost 5 bases and the J gene lost 8 bases, with 12 bases spanning the gap. The CDR3 length is 12 residues. Germline V gene lookup returns CDR1 MDHEN and CDR2 SYDVKM. The CDR3 coding sequence is TGTGCCAGCAGTCTTACGGGGACAGAAGCTTTCTTT. It specifies CASSLTGTEAFF.

Note on this clonotype: A clone one base away is much larger, so this may be a read error. In this CDR3 the conserved last residue, phenylalanine or tryptophan, is missing, so a read error is likely. V gene TRBV7-2 combines with J gene TRBJ1-4, with 12 bases fitting TRBD1. The V segment lost 5 bases and the J segment 8 bases; nucleotides outside the gene matches: 3. The CDR3 is 14 residues long. CDR1 SGHTA and CDR2 FQGNSA come from the germline V gene. CDR3 in DNA: TGTGCCAGCAGCCGGGACAGGGGGCAGGAAAAACTGTTTCTT. This gives the protein CASSRDRGQEKLFL.

The sample holds many counts of this clonotype. The gene calls are TRBV28 and TRBJ2-4; a weak D match, TRBD2 (5 bases). The CDR3 runs 15 residues. Trimming stripped 2 bases from V and 1 base from J, with 9 bases between. Germline V lookup: CDR1 MDHEN, CDR2 SYDVKM. The CDR3, as DNA: TGTGCCAGCAGTTTAAGTGTAGCGGCCAAAAACATTCAGTACTTC. Translated: CASSLSVAAKNIQYF.

The rearrangement joins TRBV7-9 to TRBJ1-1; unclear D gene. The CDR3 totals 13 residues. Germline CDR1 and CDR2: SEHNR and FQNEAQ (reference sequence). The germline V and J ends were trimmed by 2 bases and 0 bases, with 4 bases remaining between them. For the CDR3, the DNA is TGTGCCAGCAGCTTAACCGTGAACACTGAAGCTTTCTTT. It translates to CASSLTVNTEAFF. The entire variable domain, with the rest obtained from reference TRBV7-9 and TRBJ1-1, is as follows: DTGVSQNPRHKITKRGQNVTFRCDPISEHNRLYWYRQTLGQGPEFLTYFQNEAQLEKSRLLSDRFSAERPKGSFSTLEIQRTEQGDSAMYLCASSLTVNTEAFFGQGTRLTVV.

This clonotype was detected many times. The chain couples TRBV7-9 to TRBJ1-3, with TRBD1 matching over 8 bases. There are 16 residues in the CDR3. With V trimmed by 5 bases and J by 0 bases, 6 bases remained unmatched. From germline, CDR1 is SEHNR and CDR2 FQNEAQ (reference sequence). Written as DNA, the CDR3 is TGTGCCAGCAGCCTACAGGGGGGGAGCTCTGGAAACACCATATATTTT. It encodes CASSLQGGSSGNTIYF.

This clonotype is categorized as medium-sized. The chain links TRBV9 to TRBJ2-1, with 8 positions matching TRBD2. Germline CDR1 SGDLS, CDR2 YYNGEE. J was trimmed by 9 bases and V by 0 bases; bases with no gene match: 11. This CDR3 comprises 16 residues. Written as DNA, the CDR3 is TGTGCCAGCAGCGTAGGGAACAGCGGGGGCCTCAGTGAGCAGTTCTTC. Residues: CASSVGNSGGLSEQFF.

The table lists this clonotype with a few counts. The chain combines TRBV12-3 or TRBV12-4 with TRBJ2-7; tentatively, D is TRBD2 (5 bases). V shed 6 bases and J shed 2 bases, with 14 bases lying between them. This CDR3 is built from 14 residues. Here the CDR3 reads CASSPGIGAYEQYF. As DNA, the CDR3 is TGTGCCAGCAGCCCGGGCATCGGGGCCTACGAGCAGTACTTC.

Regarding this clonotype: This may arise from a read error, as a much more abundant clone is one base away. The rearrangement links TRBV5-4 to TRBJ2-1; the D gene is possibly TRBD2 (6 bases). The CDR3 loop spans 16 amino acids. Germline V lookup: CDR1 SGHNT, CDR2 YYREEE (reference sequence). Trimming removed 4 bases from V and 5 bases from J, with 19 bases in between. Written as DNA, the CDR3 is TGTGCCAGCAGCGACTGGGGGATTAGCGGAGACAATGAGCAGTTCTTC. This encodes CASSDWGISGDNEQFF.

This clonotype was seen many times. V usage is TRBV20-1 and J usage is TRBJ2-1; D is perhaps TRBD1 (5 bases). The CDR3 runs 10 residues. The V end lost 6 bases, the J end lost 6 bases, and 6 bases lay between the germline ends. Germline V gene lookup returns CDR1 DFQATT and CDR2 SNEGSKA (reference sequence). CDR3 DNA: TGCAGTGCCCAGGGCAATGAGCAGTTCTTC. It translates to CSAQGNEQFF.